The rows below give T cell receptor beta chains drawn from one sample of a study of blood T cells in healthy people across ages. TCRdb used MiXCR to reprocess the 5' RACE reads, holding one entry per CDR3 protein. The sample has about 650,000 distinct CDR3 sequences; roughly 32% are singletons. The sample was blood. The receptors were sampled from a woman aged 80 or older in good health. The CDR3 runs from the conserved cysteine through the conserved F or W. The order of the fields is J gene, V gene, clone size, CDR3 protein. A clone size is listed for some rows: how often the clone was seen (once, few, many), or a class if it is expanded.

>TRBJ1-5|TRBV2|-
CASTREQGSQPQHF
>TRBJ1-2|TRBV20-1|many
CSAGDKGNYGYTF
>TRBJ2-1|TRBV11-3|-
CASSETSGSGGEQFF
>TRBJ1-1|TRBV30|few
CAWREVRGRTEAFF
>TRBJ2-3|TRBV2|-
CASSEWGLVADTQYF
>TRBJ1-1|TRBV7-2|-
CASSQTGSTEAFF
>TRBJ2-3|TRBV20-1|many
CSAGRAQGDGDTQYF
>TRBJ1-1|TRBV4-1|many
CASSHPGVGNTEAFF
>TRBJ2-3|TRBV7-2|few
CASSLDQGADTQYF
>TRBJ2-2|TRBV7-7|few
CASSKNIRRNTGELFF
>TRBJ2-2|TRBV12-3/TRBV12-4|-
CASSMDRVNTGERFF
>TRBJ2-7|TRBV27|-
CASSSMGTPYEQYF
>TRBJ2-3|TRBV7-7|many
CASSLVRTDTQYF
>TRBJ2-5|TRBV11-1|many
CASSLLRGRETQYF
>TRBJ2-2|TRBV7-3|-
CASSLGASPLGELFF
>TRBJ1-1|TRBV12-3/TRBV12-4|many
CASSPGRGEAFF
>TRBJ2-7|TRBV7-2|many
CASSLAPLGEQYF
>TRBJ2-1|TRBV7-2|-
CASSALGPPQFF
>TRBJ1-6|TRBV2|few
CASSGITGSASPLHF
>TRBJ1-1|TRBV6-1|few
CASSELRIGGKTEAFF
>TRBJ1-5|TRBV6-2/TRBV6-3|many
CASSSHGGNQPQHF
>TRBJ2-1|TRBV20-1|-
CSAGSNEQFF
>TRBJ2-3|TRBV20-1|-
CSAPIAGGRTDTQYF
>TRBJ1-1|TRBV5-1|-
CASSLPGGPNTEAFF
>TRBJ2-3|TRBV7-3|many
CASSLSGGGDTQYF
>TRBJ1-5|TRBV12-3/TRBV12-4|-
CASSRQGAGQPQHF
>TRBJ1-1|TRBV6-2/TRBV6-3|few
CASSYSMAYTEAFF